These T cell receptor beta chains were read from a single sample in a study of cytotoxic CD8 clonotypes in ibrutinib-treated CLL. Produced via immunoSEQ multiplex PCR; TCRdb's table is partial and in-frame only. This table has around 130,000 clones, about 85% appearing once. Here the sequenced sample was PBMCs, taken after 24 months of ibrutinib treatment. The receptors here all came from a human donor with chronic lymphocytic leukemia. CDR3s include the opening cysteine and the closing phenylalanine or tryptophan. The D gene is left open where the match is weak. Rows may omit the clone size; those that give it use once, few, many or a size class.

abundance,d_gene,j_gene,v_gene,CDR3nt,CDR3aa
NA,NA,TRBJ2-5,TRBV1,TGCACCAGCAGCCAGCCCCCCCCTGGTAGCGGGGGGTGGGAGACCCAGTACTTC,CTSSQPPPGSGGWETQYF
NA,TRBD2,TRBJ2-7,TRBV5-4,TGTGCCAGCAGCTTGGAGGGCGGGGGGACCACCTACGAGCAGTACTTC,CASSLEGGGTTYEQYF
NA,TRBD2,TRBJ2-3,TRBV5-1,TGCGCCAGCAGCTCCCAACTAGCGGGGGGACGCACAGATACGCAGTATTTT,CASSSQLAGGRTDTQYF
NA,NA,TRBJ1-1,TRBV4-1,TGCGCCAGCAGCCAAGTGGAGGGTATGAGGACTGAAGCTTTCTTT,CASSQVEGMRTEAFF
NA,NA,TRBJ1-5,TRBV19,TGTGCCAGTAGTACTTTACGACCCAGGAGCAATCAGCCCCAGCATTTT,CASSTLRPRSNQPQHF
NA,NA,TRBJ1-4,TRBV30,TGTGCCTGGAGAGGGGCAGGGGAAAAACTGTTTTTT,CAWRGAGEKLFF
once,NA,TRBJ1-1,TRBV28,TGTGCCAGCAGTCAACAGGCGATCCGTGAAGCTTTCTTT,CASSQQAIREAFF
once,TRBD1,TRBJ2-1,TRBV9,TGTGCCAGCAGCGCCAGACCGGGACAGGGGGTTTATGAGCAGTTCTTC,CASSARPGQGVYEQFF
few,NA,TRBJ1-6,TRBV27,TGTGCCAGCAGCCGCCAGGGACGGGGAGATTCACCCCTCCACTTT,CASSRQGRGDSPLHF
NA,NA,TRBJ2-7,TRBV9,TGTGCCAGCACCGCGGGACCCGACACCTACGAGCAGTACTTC,CASTAGPDTYEQYF
NA,NA,TRBJ2-1,TRBV6-6,TGTGCCGCGGGGAACTACAATGAGCAGTTCTTC,CAAGNYNEQFF
few,NA,TRBJ2-3,TRBV5-1,TGCGCCAGCAGCTTGGACATTAGCACAGATACGCAGTATTTT,CASSLDISTDTQYF
NA,TRBD2,TRBJ2-3,TRBV11-3,TGTGCCAGCAGCTTAGGTCGGCGGGGGGCAAACACAGATACGCAGTATTTT,CASSLGRRGANTDTQYF
NA,TRBD1,TRBJ1-4,TRBV15,TGTGCCACCAGCAGAGATCCAGGGGGGAATGAAAAACTGTTTTTT,CATSRDPGGNEKLFF
NA,NA,TRBJ2-5,TRBV10-2,TGCGCCAGCAGTGGGTCGGAGCGGCAAGAGACCCAGTACTTC,CASSGSERQETQYF
NA,TRBD2,TRBJ2-7,TRBV9,TGTGCCAGCAGCGTATCTAGCGGGGGAGCCTACGAGCAGTACTTC,CASSVSSGGAYEQYF
NA,TRBD1,TRBJ2-5,TRBV19,TGTGCCAGTAGTACCCGACAGGGGACAGAGACCCAGTACTTC,CASSTRQGTETQYF
once,NA,TRBJ2-5,TRBV5-1,TGCGCCAGCAGCTTCAGAAGACAAGAGACCCAGTACTTC,CASSFRRQETQYF
NA,NA,TRBJ2-2,TRBV19,TGTGCCAGTAGTATGTGGGACTCCCCGGGGACCGGGGAGCTGTTTTTT,CASSMWDSPGTGELFF
NA,NA,TRBJ2-5,TRBV11-1,TGTGCCAGCAGCTTCCTAGCCACGGAGACCCAGTACTTC,CASSFLATETQYF
NA,TRBD2,TRBJ2-3,TRBV27,TGTGCCAGCAGTTACCGACTAGCGGGGCGCACAGATACGCAGTATTTT,CASSYRLAGRTDTQYF
NA,NA,TRBJ1-2,TRBV9,TGTGCCAGCAGGGGCGGAGCTAACTATGGCTACACCTTC,CASRGGANYGYTF
NA,TRBD1,TRBJ1-5,TRBV15,TGTGCCACCAGCAGAAGACAGGGGCATCAGCCCCAGCATTTT,CATSRRQGHQPQHF
NA,NA,TRBJ1-5,TRBV18,TGTGCCAGCTCACCACGTACGGGTGACAATCAGCCCCAGCATTTT,CASSPRTGDNQPQHF
NA,NA,TRBJ2-3,TRBV11-3,TGTGCCAGCAGCTTCACGGGACTCCGCACAGATACGCAGTATTTT,CASSFTGLRTDTQYF
few,NA,TRBJ1-2,TRBV7-9,TGTGCCAGCAGCTTAGGGCACCGAACGAGCGGCTACACCTTC,CASSLGHRTSGYTF
NA,TRBD2,TRBJ2-1,TRBV2,TGTGCCTCCCGCGGGGGGGGTGGCTACAATGAGCAGTTCTTC,CASRGGGGYNEQFF
NA,NA,TRBJ2-5,TRBV19,TGTGCCAGCTCTCACGTGACCGGGGAGACCCAGTACTTC,CASSHVTGETQYF
NA,NA,TRBJ2-3,TRBV4-3,TGCGCCAGCAGCCAAGAAGGGGGTCTGGGCACAGATACGCAGTATTTT,CASSQEGGLGTDTQYF
NA,NA,TRBJ1-3,TRBV28,TGTGCCAGCAGTGGACCGGGGGACTACTCTGGAAACACCATATATTTT,CASSGPGDYSGNTIYF
NA,NA,TRBJ1-5,TRBV19,TGTGCCAGTAGTATAGGTGGCCGAGATCAGCCCCAGCATTTT,CASSIGGRDQPQHF
NA,NA,TRBJ1-1,TRBV10-3,TGTGCCATCAGTGACCCGATCTGGGGGCTTGGGGACACTGAAGCTTTCTTT,CAISDPIWGLGDTEAFF
NA,TRBD1,TRBJ2-1,TRBV6-1,TGTGCCAGCAGTGAGGGACAGGGCCTCAATGAGCAGTTCTTC,CASSEGQGLNEQFF
NA,NA,TRBJ1-2,TRBV6-5,TGTGCCAGCAGGAGGCGAGGTGGCTACACCTTC,CASRRRGGYTF
NA,NA,TRBJ1-6,TRBV7-2,TGTGCCAGCAGCTTAGAATGGTACAGTCTTTCACCCCTCCACTTT,CASSLEWYSLSPLHF
NA,TRBD1,TRBJ1-6,TRBV7-2,TGTGCCAGCACCAATAGACAGGGTGGAAACGGTTCACCCCTCCACTTT,CASTNRQGGNGSPLHF
NA,NA,TRBJ1-4,TRBV29-1,TGCAGCGTTGAGGGGAGCGGGACCAAAAAACTGTTTTTT,CSVEGSGTKKLFF
NA,TRBD1,TRBJ1-1,TRBV11-2,TGTGCCAGCAGCCCGACAGGGGGTGCTGAAGCTTTCTTT,CASSPTGGAEAFF
NA,NA,TRBJ2-7,TRBV7-9,TGTGCCAGCAGCTCCGTTCTATACGAGCAGTACTTC,CASSSVLYEQYF
NA,TRBD2,TRBJ2-7,TRBV29-1,TGCAGCGTTGATAGCGGGGGCGTCTCCTACGAGCAGTACTTC,CSVDSGGVSYEQYF
NA,TRBD2,TRBJ2-5,TRBV7-9,TGTGCCAGCAGCGAACTAGCGGGGGGTGAGACCCAGTACTTC,CASSELAGGETQYF
NA,NA,TRBJ2-5,TRBV15,TGTGCCACCAGCGGACGAACAGGGTGGGAAGAGACCCAGTACTTC,CATSGRTGWEETQYF
NA,NA,TRBJ2-7,TRBV2,TGTGCCAGCAGGCAAAACGAGCAGTACTTC,CASRQNEQYF
NA,TRBD2,TRBJ2-1,TRBV5-1,TGCGCCAGCAGCCTCGGAGTCGGGGGGAGCAATGAGCAGTTCTTC,CASSLGVGGSNEQFF
NA,TRBD1,TRBJ1-1,TRBV7-2,TGTGCCACCCAGGGGGGGGCGCGAGATGAAGCTTTCTTT,CATQGGARDEAFF